The entry below describes one TCR beta chain. Its antigen is not known. This sample was taken from a study of a mutant IDH1 vaccine in newly diagnosed glioma. The study, taken as a whole, reports: Induction of immune responses by the vaccine occurred in about 93% of patients.

Time point given: baseline, week 1 (first vaccination visit). Treatment given: pre-vaccination baseline after standard-of-care therapy. Donors had new WHO grade 3 or 4 IDH1-mutant, ATRX-lost astrocytomas. Clones were read by immunoSEQ multiplex PCR, and TCRdb kept only the in-frame ones, dropping some. The sample lists some 60,000 clones, more than 85% occurring once. The germline V gene encodes CDR1 SGHNT and CDR2 YYREEE (reference sequence). There are 15 residues in the CDR3. Losses at the gene ends were 4 bases for V and 3 bases for J; bases not matched to a gene: 4. This specimen was PBMCs, taken from a glioma patient treated with radiotherapy, temozolomide or both. This TCR derives from a man aged 45-60 years with glioma. V usage is TRBV5-4 and J usage is TRBJ2-1; 10 nucleotides line up with TRBD2. The CDR3 region is CASSQGLADYNEQFF. Written as DNA, the CDR3 is TGTGCCAGCAGCCAAGGACTAGCGGACTACAATGAGCAGTTCTTC.